This T cell receptor (beta chain) came from a study of cytomegalovirus exposure and HLA in healthy donors. Background on the study: An early data release held approximately 85 million unique TCRs from HLA-typed donors.

PCR amplification relied on 60 Vbeta primers (plus 13 Jbeta primers). Sequenced by immunoSEQ multiplex PCR; TCRdb stores in-frame clones only, minus some. The sample consists of tens of thousands of clones, around 82% of them appearing once. Findings and limits, study-wide: As a later analysis revealed, most CMV-associated TCR beta chains appeared HLA-restricted. In an earlier analysis, productive rearrangement rates for most beta V segments clustered near 87% or 30%.

Remarks on this clone: Its antigen remains unidentified.

The V segment lost 5 bases and the J segment 5 bases; nucleotides outside the gene matches: 6. The CDR3 extends over 15 amino acids. In germline, CDR1 is SGHNT, CDR2 YENEEA. The gene calls are TRBV11-3 and TRBJ2-3; 11 bases line up with TRBD2. The sample was PBMCs. The receptor was derived from a male donor in good health and CMV-seronegative. The CDR3 bases are TGTGCCAGCAGCGCCCGAGGGACTAGCGGAGATACGCAGTATTTT. Amino acid sequence: CASSARGTSGDTQYF. The full variable domain, completed using reference TRBV11-3 and TRBJ2-3, is EAGVVQSPRYKIIEKKQPVAFWCNPISGHNTLYWYLQNLGQGPELLIRYENEEAVDDSQLPKDRFSAERLKGVDSTLKIQPAELGDSAVYLCASSARGTSGDTQYFGPGTRLTVL.